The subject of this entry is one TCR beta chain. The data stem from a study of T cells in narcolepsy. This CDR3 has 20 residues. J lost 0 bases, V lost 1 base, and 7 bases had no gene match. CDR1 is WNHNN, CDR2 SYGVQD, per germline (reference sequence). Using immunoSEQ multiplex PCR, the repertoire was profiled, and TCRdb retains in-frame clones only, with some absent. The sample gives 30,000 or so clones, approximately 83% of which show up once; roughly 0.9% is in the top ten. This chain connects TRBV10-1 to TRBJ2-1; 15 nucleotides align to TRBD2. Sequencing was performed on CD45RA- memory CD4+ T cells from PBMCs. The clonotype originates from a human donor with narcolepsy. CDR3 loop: CASSELFGTSGGSSYNEQFF. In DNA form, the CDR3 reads TGCGCCAGCAGTGAGTTGTTCGGGACTAGCGGGGGGAGCTCCTACAATGAGCAGTTCTTC.